This paragraph reports one T cell receptor (beta chain). CDR1 is LNHDA and CDR2 is SQIVND in the germline V gene (reference sequence). The CDR3 runs 13 residues. With 6 bases removed from V and 7 bases from J, the gap between germline ends came to 15 bases. These data come from a study of OX40 agonist ivuxolimab in advanced cancers. Here immunoSEQ multiplex PCR was the method, and the copy in TCRdb shows in-frame clones only, minus some. The sample holds tens of thousands of clones, about 94% seen once. This receptor was identified in an adult with an advanced solid tumor such as melanoma, head and neck, liver or kidney cancer. V is TRBV19 and J is TRBJ1-2, with a possible D match to TRBD1 (6 bases). The material was CD4+ or CD8+ T cells sorted from blood, obtained in a trial of the OX40 agonist ivuxolimab. The CDR3 nucleotides read TGTGCCAGTAGCCTCGGGGGGCGGAGTGGCTACACCTTC. Translated, it gives CASSLGGRSGYTF.